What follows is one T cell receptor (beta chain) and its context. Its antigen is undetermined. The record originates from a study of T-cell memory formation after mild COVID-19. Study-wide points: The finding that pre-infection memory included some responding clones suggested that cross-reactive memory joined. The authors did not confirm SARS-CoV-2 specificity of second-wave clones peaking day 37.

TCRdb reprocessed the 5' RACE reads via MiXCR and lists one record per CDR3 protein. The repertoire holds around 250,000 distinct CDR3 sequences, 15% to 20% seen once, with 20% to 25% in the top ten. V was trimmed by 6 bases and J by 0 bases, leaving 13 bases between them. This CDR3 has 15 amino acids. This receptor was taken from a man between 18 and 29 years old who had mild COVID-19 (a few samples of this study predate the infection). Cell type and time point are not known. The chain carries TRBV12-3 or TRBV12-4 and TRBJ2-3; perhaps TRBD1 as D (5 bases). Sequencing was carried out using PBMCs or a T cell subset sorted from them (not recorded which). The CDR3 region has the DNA TGTGCCAGCAGCTGGGGCGGCGAGAGCACAGATACGCAGTATTTT. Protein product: CASSWGGESTDTQYF.